These 17 T cell receptor beta chains were sequenced from one sample in a study of cytomegalovirus exposure and HLA in healthy donors. PCR amplification relied on 60 Vbeta primers (plus 13 Jbeta primers). Clones were sequenced by immunoSEQ multiplex PCR, and TCRdb holds only the in-frame ones, with some missing. Of 95,000 to 150,000 clones listed, nearly 80% are singletons. The sample taken for sequencing was PBMCs. All receptors come from a woman aged 30 to 39 in good health and CMV-seropositive.

The chain carries TRBV6-5 and TRBJ1-1, with D maybe TRBD1 (5 bases). Trimming shortened V by 6 bases and J by 2 bases, and 16 bases separated the two germline ends. CDR1 and CDR2 from the germline V gene are MNHEY and SVGAGI. CDR3 size: 15 residues. The CDR3, as DNA: TGTGCCAGCAGAGACCCGGGGGGTCAAAACACTGAAGCTTTCTTT. This encodes CASRDPGGQNTEAFF.

The J gene is TRBJ1-5, the V gene TRBV19; 7 nucleotides align to TRBD1. The CDR3 contains 15 residues. Germline CDR1 LNHDA, CDR2 SQIVND (reference sequence). V dropped 6 bases and J dropped 0; count of bases not matched to a gene: 5. CDR3 amino acids: CASRTTGVSNQPQHF. The DNA for the CDR3 is TGTGCCAGTAGGACCACAGGGGTTAGCAATCAGCCCCAGCATTTT.

V is TRBV5-1 and J is TRBJ2-2, with D possibly being TRBD1 (6 bases). V lost 3 bases and J lost 3, with 9 bases in between. There are 14 residues in the CDR3. The germline gives CDR1 SGHRS, CDR2 YFSETQ. The CDR3 sequence: CASSSQGDTGELFF. For the CDR3, the DNA is TGCGCCAGCAGCTCACAGGGAGACACCGGGGAGCTGTTTTTT.

The rearrangement uses TRBV28 and TRBJ2-1; D is ambiguous. The CDR3 spans 14 residues. V shed 8 bases and J shed 9 bases, with 20 bases lying between them. CDR1 is MDHEN and CDR2 is SYDVKM in the germline V gene. The CDR3 bases are TGTGCCAGCCAAGTCAGGCCCTCTGTCCGTGAGCAGTTCTTC. This gives the protein CASQVRPSVREQFF.

The V call is TRBV9, the J call TRBJ1-4, with a possible D match to TRBD1 (6 bases). Germline CDR1 SGDLS, CDR2 YYNGEE. The CDR3 length is 16 residues. Trimming left V 4 bases short and J 0 bases short, with 13 bases between. The CDR3 protein is CASSLETGTTNEKLFF. The CDR3, as DNA: TGTGCCAGCAGCTTAGAAACAGGGACAACTAATGAAAAACTGTTTTTT.

The chain is built from TRBV2 and TRBJ1-4, with D unclear. The CDR3 totals 14 residues. V shed 5 bases and J shed 8 bases, with 15 bases lying between them. The germline gives CDR1 SNHLY, CDR2 FYNNEI. CDR3 sequence (DNA): TGTGCCAGCAGTTCCCAGGCTCCCAACGAAAAACTGTTTTTT. Translation: CASSSQAPNEKLFF.

The rearrangement uses TRBV4-3 and TRBJ2-3; a weak D match, TRBD2 (5 bases). The germline CDR1 and CDR2 sequences are LGHNA and YSLEER. The V end lost 1 base, the J end lost 2 bases, and 10 bases lay between the germline ends. This CDR3 is 15 amino acids long. As DNA, the CDR3 is TGCGCCAGCAGCCAAGGGCCTAGCCCCACAGATACGCAGTATTTT. Translation: CASSQGPSPTDTQYF.

This clone was detected only a few times. This chain links TRBV2 with TRBJ1-1, with a weak D call TRBD1 (6 bases). Germline CDR1 SNHLY, CDR2 FYNNEI. Trimming left V 3 bases short and J 1 base short, with 12 bases between. CDR3 length equals 15 residues. CDR3 protein: CASSDPGASNTEAFF. The CDR3, as DNA: TGTGCCAGCAGTGACCCAGGGGCCTCGAACACTGAAGCTTTCTTT.

The rearrangement joins TRBV28 to TRBJ1-1; 7 nucleotides agree with TRBD1. CDR1 and CDR2 from the germline V gene are MDHEN and SYDVKM. Trimming cost V 7 bases and J 1 base; bases outside gene matches: 9. This CDR3 has 15 amino acids. This chain's CDR3 is CASTEGGQRNTEAFF. CDR3 DNA sequence: TGTGCCAGCACCGAAGGGGGACAGAGGAACACTGAAGCTTTCTTT.

This chain links TRBV27 with TRBJ2-3; perhaps TRBD1 as D (6 bases). The CDR3 covers 21 residues. From germline, CDR1 is MNHEY and CDR2 SMNVEV (reference sequence). Trimming pared 8 bases from V and 1 base from J, leaving 34 bases between. For the CDR3, the DNA is TGTGCCAGCGGGCCGGTCAGGGGCTACCTCCAGGGGCGAAACGGCACAGATACGCAGTATTTT. As protein: CASGPVRGYLQGRNGTDTQYF.

This rearrangement joins TRBV5-6 to TRBJ1-5; D remains ambiguous. Trimming stripped 4 bases from V and 0 bases from J, with 17 bases between. Germline CDR1 is SGHDT and CDR2 is YYEEEE. This CDR3 region has 17 residues. The CDR3 DNA follows: TGTGCCAGCAGCCAAATGACCAGGCGTTATAGCAATCAGCCCCAGCATTTT. It codes for CASSQMTRRYSNQPQHF.

This clone came up a few times. The genes are TRBV4-3 and TRBJ2-3; D perhaps matches TRBD2 (6 bases). Deletions cut 0 bases from V and 5 bases from J, with 15 bases between. Germline CDR1 is LGHNA and CDR2 is YSLEER. The CDR3 runs 16 residues. CDR3 in DNA: TGCGCCAGCAGCCAAGAGTCGGCGGGGACTGGAGATACGCAGTATTTT. It encodes CASSQESAGTGDTQYF.

The CDR3 is CASSLYYGGGGTGELFF. For the CDR3, the DNA is TGTGCCAGCAGCTTATATTACGGGGGGGGCGGCACCGGGGAGCTGTTTTTT. The chain combines TRBV7-3 with TRBJ2-2; 8 bases match TRBD2. The CDR3 runs 17 residues. V was pared by 2 bases and J by 4 bases, with 9 bases of the junction left unmatched. CDR1 is SGHTA and CDR2 is FQGTGA in the germline V gene.

This clone occurred once. This chain connects TRBV5-5 to TRBJ2-5; D unclear. The CDR3 length is 15 residues. Germline V gene sequence: CDR1 SGHKS, CDR2 YYEKEE (reference sequence). Trimming took off 0 bases at V and 1 base at J, with 10 bases between the two ends. The CDR3 here is CASSLGDSFQETQYF. Written as DNA, the CDR3 is TGTGCCAGCAGCTTGGGAGACTCTTTCCAAGAGACCCAGTACTTC.

This chain joins TRBV2 and TRBJ2-7; TRBD1 is a possible D gene (5 bases). The germline V gene has CDR1 SNHLY and CDR2 FYNNEI. This CDR3 has 13 residues. V lost 3 bases, J lost 2 bases, and 8 bases lay in between. CDR3 bases: TGTGCCAGCAGTGATCAGGGCCCCTACGAGCAGTACTTC. Translating gives CASSDQGPYEQYF.

The J gene is TRBJ2-3, the V gene TRBV7-3; 10 bases align to TRBD2. Germline assignment: CDR1 SGHTA and CDR2 FQGTGA. This CDR3 contains 16 residues. Trimming removed 2 bases from V and 2 bases from J; junction bases left unmatched: 4. The CDR3 bases are TGTGCCAGCAGCTTAGCTAGCGGGGGTTTCACAGATACGCAGTATTTT. It specifies CASSLASGGFTDTQYF.

The CDR3 loop is CASSTWDRGENLYTDTQYF. The CDR3 region has the DNA TGTGCCAGCAGTACTTGGGACAGGGGGGAAAACCTTTACACAGATACGCAGTATTTT. The chain is built from TRBV28 and TRBJ2-3, with 11 nucleotides matching TRBD1. The germline V gene encodes CDR1 MDHEN and CDR2 SYDVKM. This CDR3 is 19 amino acids long. V dropped 5 bases and J dropped 2; count of bases not matched to a gene: 15.